This TCR beta chain comes out of a study of T cells in Graves' hyperthyroidism and ophthalmopathy. Background on the study: Initial diagnosis, before any treatment, was when peripheral blood was collected.

This clonotype was seen repeatedly, ten times or more. Its antigen is still unknown. Whole-study findings and limits: Blood shared most expanded thyroid clonotypes above 0.001.

Amplified TCR beta CDR3 regions derived from RNA transcripts. HTBI primers were the set used in a first-round RT-PCR of the TCR CDR3. Each CDR3 protein is one row after TCRdb ran MiXCR on the multiplex PCR reads. The repertoire holds a few hundred thousand distinct CDR3 sequences, with 15% to 18% as singletons. Germline CDR1 SGHNT, CDR2 YENEEA. V lost 0 bases, J lost 4 bases, and 9 bases stayed unmatched. This CDR3 contains 18 residues. The hyperthyroidism was newly diagnosed and had lasted under 2 months; the patients were aged 18 to 65. Ahead of any ophthalmopathy symptoms, the blood sample was obtained at the first diagnosis of hyperthyroidism.

The J gene is TRBJ2-1, the V gene TRBV11-3; 10 nucleotides agree with TRBD2. This receptor was taken from a young woman with Graves' hyperthyroidism that later progressed to Graves' ophthalmopathy. Sequenced material: blood. The CDR3 loop reads CASSLDFRLAGVYNEQFF. The CDR3 DNA is TGTGCCAGCAGCTTAGACTTCCGGCTAGCGGGGGTTTACAATGAGCAGTTCTTC.